The 32 T cell receptor beta chains below all came from one sample that was sequenced in a study of CD8 T cells in Susac syndrome. The RNA input was roughly 0.45 to 1 ug, and it was reverse transcribed with random hexamers. Via MiXCR, TCRdb re-called the immunoSEQ multiplex PCR reads, giving one row per CDR3 protein. The repertoire consists of approximately 180,000 distinct CDR3 sequences, with more than 90% occurring once and the leading ten covering around 0.093%. The sample taken for sequencing was CD4+ T cells from PBMCs. All receptors come from a human donor with multiple sclerosis.

J is TRBJ1-1 and V is TRBV27; 7 positions match TRBD1. Trimming removed 6 bases from V and 0 bases from J; junction bases left unmatched: 7. In germline, CDR1 is MNHEY, CDR2 SMNVEV (reference sequence). This CDR3 comprises 15 residues. CDR3 sequence reads: CASRVTGRMNTEAFF. The CDR3 DNA sequence: TGTGCCAGCAGAGTGACAGGGCGCATGAACACTGAAGCTTTCTTT.

V is TRBV5-1 and J is TRBJ1-1; D gene ambiguous. The germline V gene has CDR1 SGHRS and CDR2 YFSETQ. CDR3 length equals 15 residues. V lost 4 bases to trimming and J lost 0 bases, with 13 bases between them. The CDR3 DNA is TGCGCCAGCAGCCTGACGGGCAGGATGAACACTGAAGCTTTCTTT. This sequence encodes CASSLTGRMNTEAFF. Based on the CDR3 plus reference TRBV5-1 and TRBJ1-1, the full variable domain is KAGVTQTPRYLIKTRGQQVTLSCSPISGHRSVSWYQQTPGQGLQFLFEYFSETQRNKGNFPGRFSGRQFSNSRSEMNVSTLELGDSALYLCASSLTGRMNTEAFFGQGTRLTVV.

The rearrangement links TRBV3-1 to TRBJ2-2; no definite D call. The CDR3 spans 14 residues. CDR1 and CDR2 (germline): LGHDT, YNNKEL (reference sequence). V shed 6 bases and J shed 0 bases, with 8 bases lying between them. CDR3 in DNA: TGTGCCAGCAGTCTCTTATCGAACACCGGGGAGCTGTTTTTT. It translates to CASSLLSNTGELFF.

The chain uses TRBV12-3 or TRBV12-4 and TRBJ1-2, with D possibly being TRBD1 (6 bases). With 5 bases removed from V and 4 bases from J, the gap between germline ends came to 17 bases. The CDR3 extends over 15 amino acids. CDR3 DNA: TGTGCCAGCAGTGCCAACTTGGGGGGGCTCTATGGCTACACCTTC. Encoded protein: CASSANLGGLYGYTF.

The chain couples TRBV29-1 to TRBJ2-7; 7 bases match TRBD1. The V gene's germline CDR1 is SQVTM and CDR2 ANQGSEA. V was pared by 6 bases and J by 0 bases, with 14 bases of the junction left unmatched. This CDR3 comprises 16 residues. CDR3 nucleotides: TGCAGCGTCCAAAGACCGGGACAGCGAAGCTCCTACGAGCAGTACTTC. Amino acid sequence: CSVQRPGQRSSYEQYF.

The genes are TRBV24-1 and TRBJ2-4; maybe TRBD2 (6 bases). Per the germline V gene, CDR1 is KGHDR and CDR2 is SFDVKD. V dropped 5 bases and J dropped 5 bases, with 15 bases sitting between them. This CDR3 contains 15 residues. CDR3 amino acids: CATSGTGTVQNIQYF. In DNA, the CDR3 is TGTGCCACCAGTGGTACCGGGACTGTACAAAACATTCAGTACTTC.

The CDR3 here is CAWSKGQGGRSTEAFF. CDR3 nucleotides: TGTGCCTGGAGTAAAGGGCAGGGGGGTCGGAGTACTGAAGCTTTCTTT. V usage is TRBV30 and J usage is TRBJ1-1; 7 bases map to TRBD1. The CDR3 is 16 amino acids. V lost 2 bases, J lost 5 bases, and 14 bases stayed unmatched. CDR1 and CDR2 from the germline V gene are GTSNPN and SVGIG (reference sequence).

This chain uses TRBV7-3 with TRBJ2-1, with TRBD2 as a possible D gene (7 bases). Germline V lookup: CDR1 SGHTA, CDR2 FQGTGA. This CDR3 comprises 15 residues. The germline V and J ends were trimmed by 5 bases and 4 bases, with 15 bases remaining between them. For the CDR3, the DNA is TGTGCCAGCAGCCCTAGGGGGGGCCGGTACAATGAGCAGTTCTTC. Its protein is CASSPRGGRYNEQFF.

This chain links TRBV14 with TRBJ1-2; TRBD1 might be the D (5 bases). CDR3 size: 13 residues. CDR1 and CDR2 (germline): SGHDN, FVKESK. The V and J ends lost 1 base and 5 bases respectively, with 8 bases between them. Here the CDR3 DNA reads TGTGCCAGCAGCCAAGCCGGGGGGTATGGCTACACCTTC. It yields the protein CASSQAGGYGYTF.

The rearrangement links TRBV28 to TRBJ2-1; 8 bases map to TRBD2. Germline trimming cut 5 bases from V and 0 bases from J; bases unmatched to any gene: 15. CDR1 MDHEN and CDR2 SYDVKM come from the germline V gene. The CDR3 totals 19 residues. The CDR3 loop reads CASSLRLAGAISSYNEQFF. DNA for the CDR3: TGTGCCAGCAGTCTGAGGCTAGCGGGTGCTATCAGCTCCTACAATGAGCAGTTCTTC.

This clonotype was seen a single time. The chain couples TRBV30 to TRBJ1-5; a possible D gene is TRBD1 (5 bases). V was pared by 3 bases and J by 9 bases, with 18 bases between. This CDR3 is 14 amino acids long. Germline CDR1 reads GTSNPN; CDR2 reads SVGIG (reference sequence). CDR3 protein: CAWRSGGHFGPQHF. CDR3 DNA: TGTGCCTGGAGATCCGGGGGTCACTTTGGGCCCCAGCATTTT.

The rearrangement joins TRBV9 to TRBJ1-4; TRBD1 is a possible D gene (5 bases). Germline loops: CDR1 SGDLS, CDR2 YYNGEE. The length of the CDR3 is 14 residues. Trimming removed 3 bases at V and 2 bases at J, with 8 bases between. CDR3 sequence: CASSAKGTNEKLFF. The CDR3 DNA reads TGTGCCAGCAGCGCCAAGGGGACTAATGAAAAACTGTTTTTT. The full variable domain, rest sourced from reference TRBV9 and TRBJ1-4, is DSGVTQTPKHLITATGQRVTLRCSPRSGDLSVYWYQQSLDQGLQFLIQYYNGEERAKGNILERFSAQQFPDLHSELNLSSLELGDSALYFCASSAKGTNEKLFFGSGTQLSVL.

This chain links TRBV7-9 with TRBJ1-1; D remains ambiguous. CDR3 length equals 11 residues. CDR1 and CDR2 from the germline V gene are SEHNR and FQNEAQ (reference sequence). Trimming cost V 1 base and J 6 bases, with 3 bases left between them. As DNA, the CDR3 is TGTGCCAGCAGCTTAGTCCCTGAAGCTTTCTTT. Its translation: CASSLVPEAFF.

The rearrangement joins TRBV7-6 to TRBJ2-7; maybe TRBD2 (7 bases). CDR3 length: 15 amino acids. Germline CDR1 is SGHVS and CDR2 is FNYEAQ. Between the trimmed V and J ends, which lost 2 bases and 7 bases, there was a span of 18 bases. DNA of the CDR3: TGTGCCAGCAGCTTATGGGAAGGGGGGGCCTGGGAGCAGTACTTC. Its translation: CASSLWEGGAWEQYF.

V usage is TRBV9 and J usage is TRBJ1-5; D might be TRBD1 (6 bases). The germline V gene has CDR1 SGDLS and CDR2 YYNGEE. The CDR3 is made up of 13 amino acids. V lost 4 bases, J lost 4 bases, and 9 bases lay in between. The CDR3 spells CASSRDTNQPQHF. As DNA, the CDR3 is TGTGCCAGCAGCCGGGACACTAATCAGCCCCAGCATTTT.

J is TRBJ2-3 and V is TRBV5-4; D is unclear. There are 15 residues in the CDR3. Germline lookup yields CDR1 SGHNT and CDR2 YYREEE (reference sequence). Trimming removed 0 bases at V and 2 bases at J, with 10 bases between. CDR3 in amino acids: CASSLAAGVTDTQYF. As DNA, the CDR3 is TGTGCCAGCAGCTTGGCCGCCGGAGTCACAGATACGCAGTATTTT.

This chain's CDR3 is CSASWVRTEAFF. Written as DNA, the CDR3 is TGCAGTGCTAGTTGGGTGAGGACTGAAGCTTTCTTT. This chain uses TRBV20-1 with TRBJ1-1; D is unclear. CDR3 length: 12 amino acids. The V end lost 3 bases, the J end lost 5 bases, and 10 bases lay between the germline ends. The V gene's germline CDR1 is DFQATT and CDR2 SNEGSKA (reference sequence).

This clonotype occurred once. The chain links TRBV6-6 to TRBJ2-1, with D perhaps assigned TRBD1 or TRBD2 (5 bases each). Per the germline V gene, CDR1 is MNHNY and CDR2 is SVGAGI (reference sequence). The ends were cut back, 6 bases at V and 4 bases at J, with 16 bases in the middle. This CDR3 spans 15 amino acids. In DNA form, the CDR3 reads TGTGCCAGCAGCCCACCGGGACGGTCTTACAATGAGCAGTTCTTC. Residues: CASSPPGRSYNEQFF.

V is TRBV6-5 and J is TRBJ1-2; 7 positions agree with TRBD1. The CDR3 runs to 14 residues. Trimming cost V 0 bases and J 4 bases; bases outside gene matches: 2. Germline V lookup: CDR1 MNHEY, CDR2 SVGAGI. CDR3 loop: CASSYSAGGYGYTF. The CDR3 bases are TGTGCCAGCAGTTACTCCGCAGGGGGCTATGGCTACACCTTC.

This clonotype has only one observation. This chain links TRBV12-3 or TRBV12-4 with TRBJ1-2, with D hard to call. This CDR3 comprises 11 residues. V was pared by 3 bases and J by 8 bases, with 7 bases between. This CDR3 reads CASSFVRGYTF. The CDR3 DNA reads as TGTGCCAGCAGTTTTGTACGAGGCTACACCTTC.

The J gene is TRBJ2-5, the V gene TRBV20-1; 9 bases align to TRBD2. V dropped 5 bases and J dropped 1; count of bases not matched to a gene: 2. Germline values: CDR1 DFQATT, CDR2 SNEGSKA (reference sequence). The CDR3 totals 13 residues. The CDR3 nucleotides are TGCAGTGCTGCGACTAGCGGCCAAGAGACCCAGTACTTC. Residues: CSAATSGQETQYF.

This sequence joins TRBV20-1 and TRBJ1-6; perhaps TRBD1 as D (5 bases). V was trimmed by 5 bases and J by 5 bases, leaving 16 bases between them. The CDR3 totals 15 residues. Germline values: CDR1 DFQATT, CDR2 SNEGSKA (reference sequence). In nucleotides, the CDR3 is TGCAGTGCTGTTAAACCGGGACGGCATAATTCACCCCTCCACTTT. It codes for CSAVKPGRHNSPLHF.

This rearrangement joins TRBV28 to TRBJ1-2; D remains ambiguous. CDR3 length: 11 residues. Trimming removed 6 bases from V and 8 bases from J, with 10 bases in between. Germline assignment: CDR1 MDHEN and CDR2 SYDVKM. CDR3 loop: CASSSDTGYTF. DNA of the CDR3: TGTGCCAGCAGCAGTGACACGGGCTACACCTTC.

The CDR3 nucleotides are TGCAGTGCTAGAGATTCGGCTGTGGCATCACCCCTCCACTTT. This gives the protein CSARDSAVASPLHF. The rearrangement links TRBV20-1 to TRBJ1-6; D uncertain. This CDR3 region has 14 residues. Germline loops: CDR1 DFQATT, CDR2 SNEGSKA (reference sequence). Trimming left V 0 bases short and J 10 bases short, with 13 bases between.

The J gene is TRBJ1-2, the V gene TRBV15; 10 bases map to TRBD1. The CDR3 length is 15 residues. Germline trimming cut 1 base from V and 6 bases from J; bases unmatched to any gene: 5. Germline CDR1 LNHNV, CDR2 YYDKDF (reference sequence). CDR3 amino acids: CATSRAGQGFNGYTF. CDR3 in DNA: TGTGCCACCAGCAGAGCGGGACAGGGGTTCAATGGCTACACCTTC. Full variable domain (missing parts from reference TRBV15 and TRBJ1-2): DAMVIQNPRYQVTQFGKPVTLSCSQTLNHNVMYWYQQKSSQAPKLLFHYYDKDFNNEADTPDNFQSRRPNTSFCFLDIRSPGLGDTAMYLCATSRAGQGFNGYTFGSGTRLTVV.

The chain uses TRBV9 and TRBJ2-1, with D unresolved. Looked up from germline, CDR1 is SGDLS and CDR2 is YYNGEE. V was trimmed by 4 bases and J by 0 bases, leaving 8 bases between them. This CDR3 has 14 residues. The DNA for the CDR3 is TGTGCCAGCAGCTTCCGGAGCTCCTACAATGAGCAGTTCTTC. Encoded protein: CASSFRSSYNEQFF.

The chain employs TRBV27 and TRBJ2-3, with 8 bases identical to TRBD2. Germline V gene data show CDR1 as MNHEY and CDR2 as SMNVEV (reference sequence). The length of the CDR3 is 16 residues. V lost 5 bases to trimming and J lost 6 bases; unmatched junction nucleotides: 13. Written as DNA, the CDR3 is TGTGCCAGCAGTCTGTTAGCGGCGGGGGGCTTGGATACGCAGTATTTT. It translates to CASSLLAAGGLDTQYF.

Comment on this clonotype: The junction does not match germline at one end; this may be a read error. The chain combines TRBV6-5 with TRBJ1-2; 7 bases fit TRBD1. Germline V gene data show CDR1 as MNHEY and CDR2 as SVGAGI. The CDR3 totals 15 residues. CDR3 nucleotide sequence: TGTGCCAGCAGTGACTCGAGGGAGGGGGCTTATGGCTACACCTTC. It translates to CASSDSREGAYGYTF.

The chain combines TRBV19 with TRBJ2-2; D call uncertain. Trimming took off 3 bases at V and 1 base at J, with 9 bases between the two ends. Germline V lookup: CDR1 LNHDA, CDR2 SQIVND (reference sequence). The CDR3 is made up of 15 amino acids. This chain's CDR3 is CASSIATMNTGELFF. CDR3 DNA sequence: TGTGCCAGTAGTATCGCCACCATGAACACCGGGGAGCTGTTTTTT.

Note on this clonotype: Without the conserved terminal phenylalanine or tryptophan, this CDR3 likely stems from a read error. The DNA is omitted, as the CDR3 cannot be located on it reliably, and the CDR3 follows TCRdb's listing. The chain's CDR3 is CATSRDSALVGTVEI. V and J are TRBV15 and TRBJ1-6; TRBD1 is taken as the D call from the table, unchecked against the DNA. Germline V CDR1 and CDR2: LNHNV, YYDKDF (reference sequence). The CDR3 contains 15 residues when both ends are counted.

The CDR3 nucleotides are TGCAGCGTCCAGCGACAGGGGAACACCGGGGAGCTGTTTTTT. Protein: CSVQRQGNTGELFF. The V and J genes are TRBV29-1 and TRBJ2-2, with 7 bases lining up with TRBD1. V dropped 6 bases and J dropped 1; count of bases not matched to a gene: 5. This CDR3 contains 14 residues. CDR1 is SQVTM and CDR2 is ANQGSEA in the germline V gene.

This chain links TRBV7-8 with TRBJ1-2; 7 positions agree with TRBD1. The J segment lost 2 bases and the V segment lost 3 bases, leaving 6 bases of the junction unmatched. CDR3 size: 15 residues. CDR1 is SGHVS, CDR2 FQNEAQ, per germline. The CDR3 sequence is CASSLAGGPNYGYTF. The CDR3 nucleotides read TGTGCCAGCAGCTTGGCAGGGGGGCCCAACTATGGCTACACCTTC.